The subject of this entry is one T cell receptor (beta chain). These data belong to a study of technical replicates of blood from a few donors. Profiled with immunoSEQ multiplex PCR; TCRdb holds only in-frame clones, not every one. The sample consists of around 56,000 clones, about 95% of them appearing once. Per the germline V gene, CDR1 is LGHNA and CDR2 is YSLEER. The V gene lost 0 bases and the J gene lost 15 bases, with 18 bases spanning the gap. This CDR3 contains 14 residues. The gene calls are TRBV4-3 and TRBJ2-4; tentative D call: TRBD2 (6 bases). Sequenced: PBMCs. The receptor comes from a human donor in good health. Some clones in this sample may be carry-over from other donors' samples. The chain's CDR3 is CASSQDLGAGRPYF. CDR3 bases: TGCGCCAGCAGCCAAGATTTAGGGGCGGGACGGCCGTACTTC.